One sample yielded the 2 T cell receptor beta chains listed below, sequenced in a study of sequential checkpoint blockade in melanoma. Treatment indicated: randomized to nivolumab then ipilimumab (arm A) or the reverse (arm B). The table came from immunoSEQ multiplex PCR; TCRdb's copy has only in-frame clones and leaves some out. The sample has about 6,900 clones, about a quarter seen once. Material: tumor tissue (inferred from file names), obtained from a patient given nivolumab and ipilimumab in sequence. Receptors originate from a human donor with melanoma.

This chain joins TRBV28 and TRBJ1-5; 11 bases agree with TRBD1. Germline lookup yields CDR1 MDHEN and CDR2 SYDVKM. This CDR3 is built from 15 residues. Trimming at V came to 2 bases and at J to 4 bases, leaving 1 base not matched to a gene. This chain's CDR3 is CASSLGDRGNQPQHF. DNA for the CDR3: TGTGCCAGCAGTTTAGGGGACAGGGGGAATCAGCCCCAGCATTTT.

The chain is built from TRBV5-1 and TRBJ2-2; 9 bases align to TRBD2. The CDR3 is 17 residues long. Germline V lookup: CDR1 SGHRS, CDR2 YFSETQ. J was trimmed by 0 bases and V by 2 bases; bases with no gene match: 5. In DNA, the CDR3 is TGCGCCAGCAGCTTTTGGCTAGCGGGACCGAACACCGGGGAGCTGTTTTTT. It yields the protein CASSFWLAGPNTGELFF.